This T cell receptor (beta chain) comes out of a study of OX40 agonist ivuxolimab in advanced cancers. Study context: Participants could have had prior anti-PD-1, anti-PD-L1 or anti-CTLA-4 therapy, and around 40% had some. Study outcomes and limitations: At 0.1 to 3.0 mg/kg, CD4+ and CD8+ blood T cells expanded clonally by week 6. Some of the lowest clonal expansion was seen in partial responders at 0.1-3.0 mg/kg.

The CDR3 length is 15 residues. In germline, CDR1 is ENHRY, CDR2 SYGVKD. With 3 bases removed from V and 4 bases from J, the gap between germline ends came to 15 bases. Produced via immunoSEQ multiplex PCR; TCRdb's table is partial and in-frame only. The sample lists 73,000 or so clones; about 82% were seen once. Autoimmune disease history or systemic immunosuppression led to patient exclusion. A note on this clone: Its antigen is still unknown.

V usage is TRBV10-3 and J usage is TRBJ2-5; perhaps TRBD1 as D (6 bases). The sequence came from an adult with an advanced solid tumor such as melanoma, head and neck, liver or kidney cancer. Sequenced material: CD4+ or CD8+ T cells sorted from blood, taken in a trial of the OX40 agonist ivuxolimab. For the CDR3, the DNA is TGTGCCATCAGTGAAGTCATGGGGGCCCGAGAGACCCAGTACTTC. Protein: CAISEVMGARETQYF.